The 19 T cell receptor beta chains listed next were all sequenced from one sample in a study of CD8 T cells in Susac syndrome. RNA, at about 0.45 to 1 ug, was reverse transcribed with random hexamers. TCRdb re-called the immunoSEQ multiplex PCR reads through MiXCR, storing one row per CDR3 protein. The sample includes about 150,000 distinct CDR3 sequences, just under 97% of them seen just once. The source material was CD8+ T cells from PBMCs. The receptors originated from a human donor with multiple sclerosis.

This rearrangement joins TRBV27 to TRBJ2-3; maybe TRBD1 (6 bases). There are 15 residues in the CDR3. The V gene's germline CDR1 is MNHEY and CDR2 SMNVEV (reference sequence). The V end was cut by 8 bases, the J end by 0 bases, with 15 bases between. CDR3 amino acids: CASRWWGPSTDTQYF. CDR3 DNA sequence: TGTGCCAGCCGATGGTGGGGGCCTAGCACAGATACGCAGTATTTT.

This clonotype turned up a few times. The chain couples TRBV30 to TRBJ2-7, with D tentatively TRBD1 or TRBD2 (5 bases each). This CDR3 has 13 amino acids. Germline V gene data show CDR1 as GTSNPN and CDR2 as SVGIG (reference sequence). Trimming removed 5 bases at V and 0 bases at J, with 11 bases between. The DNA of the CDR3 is TGTGCCTGGGGGGACGGCAGCTCCTACGAGCAGTACTTC. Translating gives CAWGDGSSYEQYF.

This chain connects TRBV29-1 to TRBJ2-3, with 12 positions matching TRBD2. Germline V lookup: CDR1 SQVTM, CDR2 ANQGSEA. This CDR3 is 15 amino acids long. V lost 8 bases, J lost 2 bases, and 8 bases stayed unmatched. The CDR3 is CSHSTSGGPTDTQYF. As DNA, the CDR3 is TGCAGCCACTCAACTAGCGGGGGGCCCACAGATACGCAGTATTTT.

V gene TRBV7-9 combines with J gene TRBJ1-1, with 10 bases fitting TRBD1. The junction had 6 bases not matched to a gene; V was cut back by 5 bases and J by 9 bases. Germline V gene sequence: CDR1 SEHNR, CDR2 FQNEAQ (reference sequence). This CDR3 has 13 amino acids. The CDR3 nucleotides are TGTGCCAGCAGCCCCCGGACAGGGGGGAAAGCTTTCTTT. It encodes CASSPRTGGKAFF.

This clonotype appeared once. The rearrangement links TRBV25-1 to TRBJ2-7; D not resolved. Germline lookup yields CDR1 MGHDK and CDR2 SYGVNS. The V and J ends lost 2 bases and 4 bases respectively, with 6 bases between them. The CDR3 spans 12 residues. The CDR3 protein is CASSELTYEQYF. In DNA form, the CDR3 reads TGTGCCAGCAGTGAACTCACATACGAGCAGTACTTC.

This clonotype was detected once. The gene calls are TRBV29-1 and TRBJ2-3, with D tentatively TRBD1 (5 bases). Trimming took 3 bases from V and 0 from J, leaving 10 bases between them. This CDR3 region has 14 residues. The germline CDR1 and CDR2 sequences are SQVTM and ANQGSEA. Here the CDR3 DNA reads TGCAGCGTTGAGACAGCTTCTAGCACAGATACGCAGTATTTT. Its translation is CSVETASSTDTQYF.

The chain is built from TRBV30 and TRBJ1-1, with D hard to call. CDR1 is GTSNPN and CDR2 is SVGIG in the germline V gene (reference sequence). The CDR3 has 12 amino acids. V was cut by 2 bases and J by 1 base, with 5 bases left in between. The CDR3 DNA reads TGTGCCTGGAGTCTATGGAACACTGAAGCTTTCTTT. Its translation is CAWSLWNTEAFF.

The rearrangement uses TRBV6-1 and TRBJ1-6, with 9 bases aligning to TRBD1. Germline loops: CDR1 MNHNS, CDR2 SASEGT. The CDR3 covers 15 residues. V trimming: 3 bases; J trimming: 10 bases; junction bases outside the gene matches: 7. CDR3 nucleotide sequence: TGTGCCAGCAGTGATTCCGGGACAGGGCGATCACCCCTCCACTTT. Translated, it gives CASSDSGTGRSPLHF.

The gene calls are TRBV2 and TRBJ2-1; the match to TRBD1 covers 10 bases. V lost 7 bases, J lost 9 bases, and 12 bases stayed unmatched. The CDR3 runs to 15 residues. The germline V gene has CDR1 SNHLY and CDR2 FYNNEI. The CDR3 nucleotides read TGTGCCAGCACCCCGGGACAGGGGTATTATGGTGAGCAGTTCTTC. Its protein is CASTPGQGYYGEQFF.

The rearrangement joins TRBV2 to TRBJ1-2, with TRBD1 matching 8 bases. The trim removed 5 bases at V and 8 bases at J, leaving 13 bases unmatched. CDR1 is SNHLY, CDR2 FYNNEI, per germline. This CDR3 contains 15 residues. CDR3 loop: CASSRQGPGREGYTF. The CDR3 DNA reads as TGTGCCAGCAGTCGACAGGGGCCGGGGAGAGAAGGCTACACCTTC. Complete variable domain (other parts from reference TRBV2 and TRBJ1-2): EPEVTQTPSHQVTQMGQEVILRCVPISNHLYFYWYRQILGQKVEFLVSFYNNEISEKSEIFDDQFSVERPDGSNFTLKIRSTKLEDSAMYFCASSRQGPGREGYTFGSGTRLTVV.

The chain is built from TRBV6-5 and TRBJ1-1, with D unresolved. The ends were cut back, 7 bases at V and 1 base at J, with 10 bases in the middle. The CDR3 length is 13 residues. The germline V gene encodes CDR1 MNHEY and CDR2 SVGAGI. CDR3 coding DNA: TGTGCCAGCACCCGGACGGAGAACACTGAAGCTTTCTTT. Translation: CASTRTENTEAFF.

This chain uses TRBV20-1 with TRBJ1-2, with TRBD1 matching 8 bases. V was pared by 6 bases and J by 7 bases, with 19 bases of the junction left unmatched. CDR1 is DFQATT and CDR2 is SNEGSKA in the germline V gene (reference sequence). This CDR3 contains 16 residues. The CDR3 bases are TGCAGTGCCCAGAATCTCCCTGGACAGGGAAGGGGTGGCTACACCTTC. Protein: CSAQNLPGQGRGGYTF.

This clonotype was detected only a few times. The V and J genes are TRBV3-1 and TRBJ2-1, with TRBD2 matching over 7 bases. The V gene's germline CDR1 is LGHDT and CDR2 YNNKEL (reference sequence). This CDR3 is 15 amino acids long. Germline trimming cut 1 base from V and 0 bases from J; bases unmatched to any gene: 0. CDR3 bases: TGTGCCAGCAGCCAAGGGGGGGGCTCCTACAATGAGCAGTTCTTC. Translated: CASSQGGGSYNEQFF.

The CDR3 nucleotides read TGCAGCGTTCCGTCTAGTTGGGGGTGGGATGGCTACACCTTC. Protein: CSVPSSWGWDGYTF. The rearrangement uses TRBV29-1 and TRBJ1-2; tentative D call: TRBD1 (5 bases). V lost 5 bases and J lost 6, with 19 bases in between. CDR3 size: 14 residues. Germline CDR1 and CDR2: SQVTM and ANQGSEA.

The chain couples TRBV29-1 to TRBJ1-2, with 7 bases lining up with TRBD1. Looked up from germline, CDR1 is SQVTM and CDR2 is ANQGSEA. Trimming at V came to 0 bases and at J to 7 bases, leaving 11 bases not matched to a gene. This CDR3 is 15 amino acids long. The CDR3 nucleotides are TGCAGCGTTGAAGAGATCGACAGGGTTAGTAGTGGCTACACCTTC. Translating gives CSVEEIDRVSSGYTF.

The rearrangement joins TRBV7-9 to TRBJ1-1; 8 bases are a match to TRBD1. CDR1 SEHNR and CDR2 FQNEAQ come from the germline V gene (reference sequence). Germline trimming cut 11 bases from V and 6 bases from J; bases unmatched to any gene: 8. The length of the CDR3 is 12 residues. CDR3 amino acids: CAFFGQGPEAFF. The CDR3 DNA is TGTGCCTTCTTTGGACAGGGCCCTGAAGCTTTCTTT.

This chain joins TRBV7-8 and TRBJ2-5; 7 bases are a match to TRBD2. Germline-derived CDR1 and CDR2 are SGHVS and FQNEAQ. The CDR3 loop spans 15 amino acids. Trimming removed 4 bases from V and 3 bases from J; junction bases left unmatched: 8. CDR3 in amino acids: CASSSQVAGKETQYF. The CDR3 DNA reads TGTGCCAGCAGCTCCCAGGTAGCGGGTAAAGAGACCCAGTACTTC.

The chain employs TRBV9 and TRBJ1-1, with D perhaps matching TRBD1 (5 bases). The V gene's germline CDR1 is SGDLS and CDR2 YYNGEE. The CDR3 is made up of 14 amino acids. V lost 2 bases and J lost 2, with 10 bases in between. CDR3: CASSVGGVNTEAFF. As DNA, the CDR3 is TGTGCCAGCAGCGTTGGAGGGGTCAACACTGAAGCTTTCTTT.

The CDR3 protein is CASSQEASTPFF. CDR3 in DNA: TGTGCCAGCAGCCAAGAGGCCTCTACTCCGTTCTTC. The gene calls are TRBV4-2 and TRBJ2-1, with unresolved D. Germline V gene lookup returns CDR1 LGHNA and CDR2 YNFKEQ. This CDR3 contains 12 residues. V lost 0 bases and J lost 15, with 12 bases in between.